These 22 T cell receptor beta chains came from one sample sequenced in a study of blood T cell repertoires in COVID-19. Produced via immunoSEQ multiplex PCR; TCRdb's table is partial and in-frame only. The sample has some 200,000 clones; about 90% are singletons. Sequenced input: peripheral blood. The receptors were sampled from a man in his sixties with active or convalescent COVID-19.

The gene calls are TRBV6-5 and TRBJ2-3; a possible D gene is TRBD1 (6 bases). CDR3 length: 14 residues. Germline V gene data show CDR1 as MNHEY and CDR2 as SVGAGI. V lost 7 bases to trimming and J lost 10 bases, with 21 bases between them. In DNA, the CDR3 is TGTGCCAGCATAGGGGGAACTTCACCCGGGGCGCAGTATTTT. Residues: CASIGGTSPGAQYF.

The chain has TRBV5-1 and TRBJ2-2; weak D call: TRBD2 (6 bases). The CDR3 covers 13 residues. Germline V gives CDR1 SGHRS, CDR2 YFSETQ. Trimming removed 4 bases at V and 3 bases at J, with 7 bases between. CDR3 in amino acids: CASSPGDTGELFF. DNA for the CDR3: TGCGCCAGCAGCCCGGGGGACACCGGGGAGCTGTTTTTT.

The J gene is TRBJ1-2, the V gene TRBV27; 7 nucleotides match TRBD1. The trim removed 5 bases at V and 2 bases at J, leaving 8 bases unmatched. CDR1 is MNHEY and CDR2 is SMNVEV in the germline V gene (reference sequence). The CDR3 runs 15 residues. The CDR3: CASSPMHRGNYGYTF. The CDR3 DNA sequence: TGTGCCAGCAGTCCTATGCACAGGGGAAACTATGGCTACACCTTC.

The V and J genes are TRBV24-1 and TRBJ1-2; D is uncertain. With 3 bases removed from V and 0 bases from J, the gap between germline ends came to 4 bases. Germline V gives CDR1 KGHDR, CDR2 SFDVKD. CDR3 length equals 13 residues. The CDR3 DNA sequence: TGTGCCACCAGTGATGCGACTAACTATGGCTACACCTTC. This sequence encodes CATSDATNYGYTF.

The chain couples TRBV18 to TRBJ1-2; weak D call: TRBD1 (5 bases). V was cut by 3 bases and J by 8 bases, with 19 bases left in between. The CDR3 runs to 15 residues. Germline V gives CDR1 KGHSH, CDR2 LQKENI. The CDR3 DNA follows: TGTGCCAGCTCACCTTCAACAGGACCCTCGAGGGGCTACACCTTC. This codes for CASSPSTGPSRGYTF.

The chain combines TRBV30 with TRBJ2-7, with 8 bases aligning to TRBD1. Germline assignment: CDR1 GTSNPN and CDR2 SVGIG (reference sequence). The CDR3 spans 12 residues. The CDR3 here is CATGGNTYEQYF. The CDR3, as DNA: TGTGCTACAGGGGGGAATACCTACGAGCAGTACTTC.

J is TRBJ1-2 and V is TRBV5-1; no definite D call. Trimming took off 0 bases at V and 7 bases at J, with 10 bases between the two ends. Germline loops: CDR1 SGHRS, CDR2 YFSETQ. The CDR3 has 13 residues. CDR3 in DNA: TGCGCCAGCAGCTTGGCCGGGGAGACTGGCTACACCTTC. It translates to CASSLAGETGYTF.

This clone was seen just once. This chain joins TRBV12-3 or TRBV12-4 and TRBJ1-3; D remains unclear. Trimming cost V 6 bases and J 9 bases, with 15 bases left between them. The CDR3 is 13 residues long. The CDR3 reads CASRTTFLGTIYF. As DNA, the CDR3 is TGTGCCAGCAGAACTACTTTCCTCGGCACCATATATTTT.

V usage is TRBV21-1 and J usage is TRBJ2-5; TRBD2 is the table's D call and was not checked against the DNA. TRBV21-1 is a pseudogene segment. The CDR3 runs 13 residues. This CDR3 reads CASSKGGRETQYF. The CDR3, as DNA: TGTGCCAGCAGCAAAGGAGGCAGAGAGACCCAGTACTTC.

The chain recombines TRBV2 with TRBJ1-2, with 7 bases fitting TRBD1. The CDR3 totals 15 residues. CDR1 is SNHLY, CDR2 FYNNEI, per germline. V shed 6 bases and J 2 bases; nucleotides not matched to a gene: 9. The CDR3 DNA follows: TGTGCCAGCAGCAAGGGACAGCCCACAAACTATGGCTACACCTTC. It encodes CASSKGQPTNYGYTF.

This clone is a singleton in its sample. The chain employs TRBV6-5 and TRBJ2-6, with D possibly being TRBD2 (5 bases). Trimming stripped 5 bases from V and 0 bases from J, with 8 bases between. There are 15 residues in the CDR3. Germline V gene data show CDR1 as MNHEY and CDR2 as SVGAGI. The CDR3 sequence: CASSRGYSGANVLTF. Written as DNA, the CDR3 is TGTGCCAGCAGTCGAGGGTACTCTGGGGCCAACGTCCTGACTTTC.

The chain has TRBV2 and TRBJ1-3; 7 nucleotides line up with TRBD1. J gave up 11 bases and V 10 bases, and 14 bases lay outside the gene matches. CDR1 and CDR2 from the germline V gene are SNHLY and FYNNEI. The length of the CDR3 is 13 residues. The CDR3 bases are TGTGCCACCCATGGACAGGCCGGAGTAGCCATATATTTT. It translates to CATHGQAGVAIYF.

This rearrangement joins TRBV12-3 or TRBV12-4 to TRBJ1-1, with 8 bases identical to TRBD1. The junction had 3 bases not matched to a gene; V was cut back by 5 bases and J by 4 bases. The CDR3 sequence is 13 residues long. The CDR3 DNA reads TGTGCCAGCAGTCCTCAGGGGGCCACTGAAGCTTTCTTT. The encoded protein is CASSPQGATEAFF.

The V gene is TRBV12-3 or TRBV12-4, the J gene TRBJ1-2; D is possibly TRBD1 (5 bases). CDR3 size: 12 residues. Trimming pared 6 bases from V and 5 bases from J, leaving 10 bases between. This CDR3 reads CASSRGHYGYTF. CDR3 coding DNA: TGTGCCAGCAGCAGAGGACATTATGGCTACACCTTC.

The chain carries TRBV27 and TRBJ2-5; no clear D. Germline values: CDR1 MNHEY, CDR2 SMNVEV (reference sequence). Between the trimmed V and J ends, which lost 1 base and 2 bases, there was a span of 5 bases. This CDR3 has 13 residues. CDR3 amino acids: CASSLFMQETQYF. CDR3 sequence (DNA): TGTGCCAGCAGTTTATTTATGCAAGAGACCCAGTACTTC.

J is TRBJ1-6 and V is TRBV18, with D perhaps matching TRBD1 (5 bases). This CDR3 contains 17 residues. Germline CDR1 KGHSH, CDR2 LQKENI. The germline V and J ends were trimmed by 2 bases and 5 bases, with 16 bases remaining between them. CDR3: CASSPAGPRINNSPLHF. The CDR3 DNA reads TGTGCCAGCTCACCAGCGGGACCCCGGATTAATAATTCACCCCTCCACTTT.

The chain uses TRBV27 and TRBJ2-3; 9 nucleotides align to TRBD1. Germline loops: CDR1 MNHEY, CDR2 SMNVEV (reference sequence). Unmatched junction bases numbered 9, after V lost 6 bases and J lost 5 bases. This CDR3 comprises 15 residues. The CDR3 loop is CASSLLGTGLDTQYF. The CDR3 coding sequence is TGTGCCAGCAGCCTCCTCGGGACAGGGCTAGATACGCAGTATTTT.

The chain combines TRBV18 with TRBJ1-1; 8 bases map to TRBD1. CDR3 length: 14 residues. The germline CDR1 and CDR2 sequences are KGHSH and LQKENI. J lost 5 bases, V lost 3 bases, and 5 bases had no gene match. The CDR3 loop reads CASSPSTGGTEAFF. The CDR3 nucleotides read TGTGCCAGCTCACCGTCAACAGGGGGGACTGAAGCTTTCTTT.

The gene calls are TRBV29-1 and TRBJ2-7; 10 nucleotides match TRBD1. This CDR3 region has 13 residues. V dropped 6 bases and J dropped 4; count of bases not matched to a gene: 6. Germline V CDR1 and CDR2: SQVTM, ANQGSEA. CDR3 nucleotides: TGCAGCGTATCCGGGGACAGGGGTTACGAGCAGTACTTC. Its translation: CSVSGDRGYEQYF.

About this clone: Within the sample, other DNA sequences also encode this same CDR3. The chain carries TRBV6-2 or TRBV6-3 and TRBJ2-7; possibly TRBD1 for D (5 bases). The CDR3 is 13 residues long. The germline V gene encodes CDR1 MNHEY and CDR2 SVGEGT. Trimming removed 2 bases from V and 0 bases from J, with 5 bases in between. The CDR3, as DNA: TGTGCCAGCAGTTACGACAGCTCCTACGAGCAGTACTTC. This translates into CASSYDSSYEQYF.

V is TRBV27 and J is TRBJ1-4; possible D gene TRBD1, 6 bases. The CDR3 sequence is 20 residues long. Germline V gives CDR1 MNHEY, CDR2 SMNVEV (reference sequence). V lost 6 bases and J 4 bases, leaving 30 bases between the germline ends. The chain's CDR3 is CASSRLRGGTGVAINEKLFF. CDR3 sequence (DNA): TGTGCCAGCAGCCGACTAAGGGGGGGTACAGGAGTCGCGATTAATGAAAAACTGTTTTTT.

V usage is TRBV2 and J usage is TRBJ1-6, with a tentative D call TRBD1 (6 bases). The CDR3 runs to 17 residues. Trimming cost V 7 bases and J 6 bases, with 22 bases left between them. CDR1 and CDR2 from the germline V gene are SNHLY and FYNNEI. CDR3 DNA: TGTGCCAGCATTGACTCAACAGGGTGGCGGCGTAATTCACCCCTCCACTTT. Its translation: CASIDSTGWRRNSPLHF.